This entry lists 25 T cell receptor beta chains sequenced from one sample in a study of blood T cell repertoires in COVID-19. Produced via immunoSEQ multiplex PCR; TCRdb's table is partial and in-frame only. The repertoire holds about 130,000 clones, with 87% as singletons. Sample: peripheral blood. Source of these receptors: a man aged 45-65 years with active COVID-19.

The chain joins TRBV6-5 to TRBJ1-2; D gene unclear. This CDR3 contains 11 residues. Germline CDR1 reads MNHEY; CDR2 reads SVGAGI. V was cut by 8 bases and J by 8 bases, with 12 bases left in between. The chain's CDR3 is CASRGVGGYTF. CDR3 bases: TGTGCCAGCCGCGGGGTGGGAGGCTACACCTTC.

This clone appeared a few times. The V call is TRBV25-1, the J call TRBJ1-3; D is uncertain. The CDR3 spans 16 residues. The V and J ends lost 3 bases and 1 base respectively, with 13 bases between them. Germline V gives CDR1 MGHDK, CDR2 SYGVNS. CDR3 protein: CASSEATPGSGNTIYF. CDR3 nucleotides: TGTGCCAGCAGTGAGGCCACACCCGGGTCTGGAAACACCATATATTTT.

This sequence joins TRBV27 and TRBJ1-3; the D gene is possibly TRBD1 (5 bases). Germline CDR1 reads MNHEY; CDR2 reads SMNVEV (reference sequence). This CDR3 is built from 14 residues. The V and J ends lost 8 bases and 2 bases respectively, with 13 bases between them. CDR3 DNA: TGTGCCAGCGGAACGGGGGACCCTGGAAACACCATATATTTT. This sequence encodes CASGTGDPGNTIYF.

This clone has a single count. The chain combines TRBV6-5 with TRBJ2-2; D uncertain. The V and J ends lost 6 bases and 6 bases respectively, with 8 bases between them. Germline CDR1 is MNHEY and CDR2 is SVGAGI. The CDR3 is 12 residues long. DNA for the CDR3: TGTGCCAGCAGGTACCCTGCCGGGGAGCTGTTTTTT. It yields the protein CASRYPAGELFF.

The rearrangement uses TRBV11-2 and TRBJ2-5, with D tentatively TRBD2 (6 bases). In germline, CDR1 is SGHAT, CDR2 FQNNGV. CDR3 length equals 16 residues. Trimming removed 0 bases at V and 2 bases at J, with 13 bases between. DNA for the CDR3: TGTGCCAGCAGCTTAGAAGGGAGGCGGATTCAAGAGACCCAGTACTTC. Translated: CASSLEGRRIQETQYF.

The J gene is TRBJ1-2, the V gene TRBV28; 8 positions agree with TRBD1. Germline assignment: CDR1 MDHEN and CDR2 SYDVKM. The CDR3 is made up of 12 amino acids. Here the CDR3 DNA reads TGTGCTGTGACAGGGGCCCACTATGGCTACACCTTC. Translating it yields CAVTGAHYGYTF.

This chain uses TRBV3-1 (or the pseudogene TRBV3-2) with TRBJ1-2; TRBD1 is a possible D gene (5 bases). Germline V gives CDR1 LGHDT, CDR2 YNNKEL (reference sequence). The CDR3 loop spans 13 amino acids. V dropped 0 bases and J dropped 8 bases, with 10 bases sitting between them. CDR3 nucleotide sequence: TGTGCCAGCAGCCAAGATAGAAGGGGAGGCTACACCTTC. It translates to CASSQDRRGGYTF.

The rearrangement uses TRBV5-1 and TRBJ1-1; 8 nucleotides align to TRBD1. CDR3 length: 15 amino acids. The germline V gene has CDR1 SGHRS and CDR2 YFSETQ. J gave up 1 base and V 4 bases, and 6 bases lay outside the gene matches. As DNA, the CDR3 is TGCGCCAGCAGCCCGGGGACAGGTAGGAACACTGAAGCTTTCTTT. It encodes CASSPGTGRNTEAFF. Complete variable domain (other parts from reference TRBV5-1 and TRBJ1-1): KAGVTQTPRYLIKTRGQQVTLSCSPISGHRSVSWYQQTPGQGLQFLFEYFSETQRNKGNFPGRFSGRQFSNSRSEMNVSTLELGDSALYLCASSPGTGRNTEAFFGQGTRLTVV.

The chain employs TRBV7-2 and TRBJ1-1; maybe TRBD1 (5 bases). Between the trimmed V and J ends, which lost 4 bases and 4 bases, there was a span of 13 bases. CDR1 SGHTA and CDR2 FQGNSA come from the germline V gene. This CDR3 has 14 residues. Here the CDR3 DNA reads TGTGCCAGCAGCTATGGGGGGGAATTCACTGAAGCTTTCTTT. Residues: CASSYGGEFTEAFF.

The rearrangement links TRBV27 to TRBJ1-2; weak D call: TRBD1 (6 bases). The germline gives CDR1 MNHEY, CDR2 SMNVEV (reference sequence). CDR3 length equals 13 residues. V lost 4 bases to trimming and J lost 13 bases, with 19 bases between them. The CDR3 loop is CASSSTGYTRCTF. In DNA, the CDR3 is TGTGCCAGCAGTTCAACAGGGTACACCCGCTGCACCTTC.

The chain links TRBV5-3 to TRBJ2-1; D not resolved. TRBV5-3 is flagged as an ORF with uncertain function. V lost 1 base, J lost 4 bases, and 6 bases lay in between. This CDR3 has 13 amino acids. CDR3 nucleotides: TGTGCCAGAAGCTTGAGCAGGTACAATGAGCAGTTCTTC. This encodes CARSLSRYNEQFF.

This clone appeared once. J is TRBJ2-7 and V is TRBV7-9; unclear D gene. Germline CDR1 and CDR2: SEHNR and FQNEAQ (reference sequence). The length of the CDR3 is 16 residues. Trimming took 3 bases from V and 6 from J, leaving 21 bases between them. DNA for the CDR3: TGTGCCAGCAGCTTTTTTGGTCTCGGCGGAATGGGCGAGCAGTACTTC. This sequence encodes CASSFFGLGGMGEQYF.

This clone was observed once. The CDR3 reads CAISPGLAGYEQYF. The CDR3 DNA is TGTGCCATCAGTCCCGGACTAGCGGGCTACGAGCAGTACTTC. V usage is TRBV10-3 and J usage is TRBJ2-7; the match to TRBD2 covers 11 bases. V lost 5 bases, J lost 3 bases, and 3 bases stayed unmatched. The germline CDR1 and CDR2 sequences are ENHRY and SYGVKD. The CDR3 length is 14 residues.

The V and J genes are TRBV7-7 and TRBJ1-1; the D is unclear. Trimming shortened V by 1 base and J by 2 bases, and 11 bases separated the two germline ends. Germline assignment: CDR1 SSHAT and CDR2 FNYEAQ (reference sequence). The CDR3 covers 15 residues. The CDR3 sequence is CASSLVARKNTEAFF. The DNA of the CDR3 is TGTGCCAGCAGCTTAGTGGCCAGAAAAAACACTGAAGCTTTCTTT.

The chain uses TRBV4-1 and TRBJ2-1; possibly TRBD2 for D (7 bases). The V gene lost 5 bases and the J gene lost 0 bases, with 14 bases spanning the gap. Germline V CDR1 and CDR2: MGHRA, YSYEKL. CDR3 length equals 16 residues. Here the CDR3 DNA reads TGCGCCAGCAGCTCGCGGGGGCTCCTCTCCTACAATGAGCAGTTCTTC. Amino acids: CASSSRGLLSYNEQFF.

This sequence joins TRBV10-3 and TRBJ1-4; D remains unclear. Per germline, CDR1 ENHRY and CDR2 SYGVKD. The ends were cut back, 10 bases at V and 3 bases at J, with 15 bases in the middle. The CDR3 has 14 amino acids. The CDR3 spells CARWLPEANEKLFF. CDR3 DNA: TGTGCCAGGTGGCTTCCGGAGGCTAATGAAAAACTGTTTTTT.

V is TRBV27 and J is TRBJ2-2; D perhaps matches TRBD1 (6 bases). This CDR3 contains 12 residues. CDR1 and CDR2 (germline): MNHEY, SMNVEV (reference sequence). Trimming left V 6 bases short and J 6 bases short, with 8 bases between. CDR3 sequence (DNA): TGTGCCAGCAGCTACAGGGCCGGGGAGCTGTTTTTT. Translating gives CASSYRAGELFF.

This clone was seen only a few times. CDR3 DNA: TGTGCCAGCAGTTACGTTTTCGGACAGGGGGGATCGGACTATGGCTACACCTTC. Its protein is CASSYVFGQGGSDYGYTF. The chain couples TRBV6-2 or TRBV6-3 to TRBJ1-2; 10 positions agree with TRBD1. The CDR3 runs 18 residues. Trimming cost V 2 bases and J 3 bases; bases outside gene matches: 12. Per germline, CDR1 MNHEY and CDR2 SVGEGT.

The chain uses TRBV7-9 and TRBJ2-5; 9 bases are shared with TRBD1. The CDR3 extends over 15 amino acids. Germline V CDR1 and CDR2: SEHNR, FQNEAQ (reference sequence). With 5 bases clipped from V and 2 bases from J, the junction kept 6 bases outside the gene matches. For the CDR3, the DNA is TGTGCCAGCAGCGTTTTCGGGACAGGGCAAGAGACCCAGTACTTC. As protein: CASSVFGTGQETQYF.

This chain connects TRBV24-1 to TRBJ2-7; D is perhaps TRBD2 (5 bases). Trimming removed 7 bases from V and 7 bases from J, with 13 bases in between. Germline CDR1 and CDR2: KGHDR and SFDVKD. The CDR3 loop spans 12 amino acids. The CDR3 DNA follows: TGTGCCACCAGGGACCGGGAAGGAGAGCAGTACTTC. This sequence encodes CATRDREGEQYF.

The chain joins TRBV18 to TRBJ2-7; perhaps TRBD2 as D (5 bases). Germline V gene sequence: CDR1 KGHSH, CDR2 LQKENI. V lost 6 bases and J lost 6, with 9 bases in between. The CDR3 is 11 amino acids. In DNA, the CDR3 is TGTGCCAGCTCCACCGCGGGCGAGCAGTACTTC. This gives the protein CASSTAGEQYF. Full variable domain (rest looked up from reference TRBV18 and TRBJ2-7): NAGVMQNPRHLVRRRGQEARLRCSPMKGHSHVYWYRQLPEEGLKFMVYLQKENIIDESGMPKERFSAEFPKEGPSILRIQQVVRGDSAAYFCASSTAGEQYFGPGTRLTVT.

A few counts support this clone. This sequence joins TRBV2 and TRBJ2-7; no reliable D call. CDR1 is SNHLY, CDR2 FYNNEI, per germline. This CDR3 spans 12 amino acids. With 4 bases removed from V and 5 bases from J, the gap between germline ends came to 9 bases. Here the CDR3 reads CASSGTRNEQYF. For the CDR3, the DNA is TGTGCCAGCAGTGGTACGAGGAACGAGCAGTACTTC.

V usage is TRBV2 and J usage is TRBJ2-7; 7 bases map to TRBD1. CDR1 and CDR2 from the germline V gene are SNHLY and FYNNEI. V shed 7 bases, J shed 5 bases, and the junction held 11 bases outside the gene matches. The CDR3 is made up of 14 amino acids. CDR3 loop: CASKAQGILHEQYF. In DNA, the CDR3 is TGTGCCAGCAAGGCACAGGGGATACTACACGAGCAGTACTTC. Full variable domain (missing parts from reference TRBV2 and TRBJ2-7): EPEVTQTPSHQVTQMGQEVILRCVPISNHLYFYWYRQILGQKVEFLVSFYNNEISEKSEIFDDQFSVERPDGSNFTLKIRSTKLEDSAMYFCASKAQGILHEQYFGPGTRLTVT.

The gene calls are TRBV20-1 and TRBJ2-5; TRBD2 might be the D (5 bases). V was trimmed by 6 bases and J by 10 bases, leaving 15 bases between them. The CDR3 is 11 residues long. CDR1 is DFQATT and CDR2 is SNEGSKA in the germline V gene (reference sequence). DNA of the CDR3: TGCAGTGCCATCGGTGGTCGGGACCAGTACTTC. This encodes CSAIGGRDQYF.

The chain recombines TRBV27 with TRBJ1-5, with a weak D call TRBD1 (6 bases). Trimming left V 3 bases short and J 12 bases short, with 21 bases between. The CDR3 has 15 amino acids. CDR1 MNHEY and CDR2 SMNVEV come from the germline V gene (reference sequence). The DNA of the CDR3 is TGTGCCAGCAGTTTGGCGCAGGACAGCGAGCCCGACCAGCATTTT. Translating gives CASSLAQDSEPDQHF.